This T cell receptor beta chain was captured by sequencing in a study of T cell clonality in common variable immunodeficiency. Whole-study results and caveats: CVID subjects shared fewer TCRbeta clones than healthy controls did.

The V gene end was trimmed by 4 bases and the J gene end by 7 bases; junction bases not matched to a gene: 11. The germline gives CDR1 DFQATT, CDR2 SNEGSKA (reference sequence). The CDR3 loop spans 16 amino acids. Caucasian heritage predominated among both patients and controls. Assay used: immunoSEQ multiplex PCR; TCRdb lists only in-frame clones, some missing. Observed are roughly 34,000 clones, no singletons, with the top ten taking approximately 3%. Many counts were recorded for this clone. The antigen is unknown. The observed sequence ends 3 residues before the CDR3 terminus, with the missing tail filled in from the germline J gene.

The material sequenced was peripheral blood mononuclear cells. The sequence was obtained from a person aged 18 to 75 in good health. This chain uses TRBV20-1 with TRBJ2-1, with 12 nucleotides matching TRBD2. Incomplete CDR3 DNA: TGCAGTGCTACGTCCTCTCTAGCGGGAGGGTTTAATGAG. Its protein product is CSATSSLAGGFNE. The full CDR3 sequence reads CSATSSLAGGFNEQFF.